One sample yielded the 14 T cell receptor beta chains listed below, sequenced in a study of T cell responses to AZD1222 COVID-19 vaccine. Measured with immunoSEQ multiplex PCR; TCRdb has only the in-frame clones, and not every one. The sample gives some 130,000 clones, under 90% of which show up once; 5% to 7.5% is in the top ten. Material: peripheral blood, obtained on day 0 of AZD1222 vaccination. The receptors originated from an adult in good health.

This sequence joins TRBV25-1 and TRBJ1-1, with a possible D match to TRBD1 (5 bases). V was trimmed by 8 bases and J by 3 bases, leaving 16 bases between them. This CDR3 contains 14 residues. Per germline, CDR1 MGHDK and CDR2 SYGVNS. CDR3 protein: CASAPVEGHTEAFF. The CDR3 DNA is TGTGCCAGCGCCCCGGTGGAGGGACACACTGAAGCTTTCTTT.

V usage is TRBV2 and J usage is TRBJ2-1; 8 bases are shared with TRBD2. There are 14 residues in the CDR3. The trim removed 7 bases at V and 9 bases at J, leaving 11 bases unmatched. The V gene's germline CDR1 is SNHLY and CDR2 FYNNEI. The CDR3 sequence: CASKTAGVGTEQFF. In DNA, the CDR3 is TGTGCCAGCAAGACAGCGGGGGTCGGGACTGAGCAGTTCTTC.

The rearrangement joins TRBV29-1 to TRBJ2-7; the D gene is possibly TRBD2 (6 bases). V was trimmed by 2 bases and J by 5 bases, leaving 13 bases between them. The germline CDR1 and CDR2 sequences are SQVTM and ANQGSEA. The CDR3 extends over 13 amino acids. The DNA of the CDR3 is TGCAGCGTTGAAACCTCGTGGGGGGACGAGCAGTACTTC. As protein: CSVETSWGDEQYF.

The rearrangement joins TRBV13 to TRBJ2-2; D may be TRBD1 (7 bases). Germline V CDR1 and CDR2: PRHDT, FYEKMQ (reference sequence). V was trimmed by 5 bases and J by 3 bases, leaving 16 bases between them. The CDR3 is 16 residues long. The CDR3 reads CASSPGQAGYTGELFF. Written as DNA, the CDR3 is TGTGCCAGCAGCCCTGGACAGGCGGGGTACACCGGGGAGCTGTTTTTT.

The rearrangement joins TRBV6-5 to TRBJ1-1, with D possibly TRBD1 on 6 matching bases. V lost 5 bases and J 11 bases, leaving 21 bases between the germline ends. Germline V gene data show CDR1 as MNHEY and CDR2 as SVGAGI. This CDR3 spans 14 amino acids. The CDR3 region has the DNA TGTGCCAGCAGTCCCAAGGGGGGAGTCAGTTTTGCTTTCTTT. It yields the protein CASSPKGGVSFAFF.

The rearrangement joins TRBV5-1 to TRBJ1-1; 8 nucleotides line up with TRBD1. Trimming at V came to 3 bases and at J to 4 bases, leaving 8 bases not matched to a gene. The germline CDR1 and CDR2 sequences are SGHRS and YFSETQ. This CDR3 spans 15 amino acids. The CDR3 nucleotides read TGCGCCAGCAGCTCATGGACAGGGCGGGCCACTGAAGCTTTCTTT. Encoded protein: CASSSWTGRATEAFF.

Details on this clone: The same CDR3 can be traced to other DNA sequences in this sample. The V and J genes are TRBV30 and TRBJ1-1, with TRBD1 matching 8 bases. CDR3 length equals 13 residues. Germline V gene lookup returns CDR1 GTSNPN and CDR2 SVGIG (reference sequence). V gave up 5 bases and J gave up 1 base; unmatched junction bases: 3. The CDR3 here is CAWRGQGNTEAFF. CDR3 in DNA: TGTGCCTGGCGAGGACAGGGGAACACTGAAGCTTTCTTT.

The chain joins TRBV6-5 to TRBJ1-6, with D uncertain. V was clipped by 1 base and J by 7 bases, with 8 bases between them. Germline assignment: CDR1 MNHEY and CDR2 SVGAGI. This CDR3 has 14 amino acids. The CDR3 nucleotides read TGTGCCAGCAGTTACTTTGGTATGAATTCACCCCTCCACTTT. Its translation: CASSYFGMNSPLHF.

The CDR3 coding sequence is TGTGCCAGCACGGTGAATGAGGGAAAACTGTTTTTT. It specifies CASTVNEGKLFF. The J gene is TRBJ1-4, the V gene TRBV11-2, with no clear D. The CDR3 is 12 residues long. V was trimmed by 7 bases and J by 10 bases, leaving 13 bases between them. Germline lookup yields CDR1 SGHAT and CDR2 FQNNGV.

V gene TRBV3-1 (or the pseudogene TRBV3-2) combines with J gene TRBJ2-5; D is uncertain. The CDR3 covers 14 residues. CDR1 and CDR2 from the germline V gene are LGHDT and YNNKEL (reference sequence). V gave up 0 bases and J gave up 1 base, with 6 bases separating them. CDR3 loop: CASSQDDFQETQYF. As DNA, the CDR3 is TGTGCCAGCAGCCAAGATGACTTCCAAGAGACCCAGTACTTC.

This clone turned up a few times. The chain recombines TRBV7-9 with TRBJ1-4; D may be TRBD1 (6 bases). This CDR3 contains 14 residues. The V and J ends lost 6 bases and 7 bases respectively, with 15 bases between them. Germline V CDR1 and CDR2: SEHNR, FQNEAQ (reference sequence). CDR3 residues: CASRPGGFSEKLFF. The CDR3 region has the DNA TGTGCCAGCAGGCCGGGGGGCTTTAGTGAAAAACTGTTTTTT. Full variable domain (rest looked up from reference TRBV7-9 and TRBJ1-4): DTGVSQNPRHKITKRGQNVTFRCDPISEHNRLYWYRQTLGQGPEFLTYFQNEAQLEKSRLLSDRFSAERPKGSFSTLEIQRTEQGDSAMYLCASRPGGFSEKLFFGSGTQLSVL.

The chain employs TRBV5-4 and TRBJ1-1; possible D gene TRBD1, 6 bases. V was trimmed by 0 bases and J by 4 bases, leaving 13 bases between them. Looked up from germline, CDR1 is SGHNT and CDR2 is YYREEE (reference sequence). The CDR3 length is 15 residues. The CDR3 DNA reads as TGTGCCAGCAGCTTGGTTGGGGGCTACGGCACTGAAGCTTTCTTT. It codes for CASSLVGGYGTEAFF.

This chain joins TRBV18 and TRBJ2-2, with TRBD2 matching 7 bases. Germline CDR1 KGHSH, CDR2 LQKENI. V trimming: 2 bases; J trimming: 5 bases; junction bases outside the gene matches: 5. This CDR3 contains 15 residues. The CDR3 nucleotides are TGTGCCAGCTCACCAGTTAACGGGGGGACCGGGGAGCTGTTTTTT. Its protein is CASSPVNGGTGELFF.

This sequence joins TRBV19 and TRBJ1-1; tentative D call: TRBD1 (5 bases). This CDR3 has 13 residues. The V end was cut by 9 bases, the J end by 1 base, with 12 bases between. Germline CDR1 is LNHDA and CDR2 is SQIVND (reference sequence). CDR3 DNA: TGTGCCAGCCTACAGGCATGGAACACTGAAGCTTTCTTT. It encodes CASLQAWNTEAFF.